This T cell receptor beta chain was captured in a study of T cell responses to AZD1222 COVID-19 vaccine. Study outcomes and limitations: Within unmutated variant regions lay the reported targets of nearly half of spike-specific TCRs. Donors were chiefly white British, with a greater number of females, and clonal diversity was perhaps underestimated.

CDR3 length equals 13 residues. The V gene lost 4 bases and the J gene lost 6 bases, with 10 bases spanning the gap. Per germline, CDR1 SGHTA and CDR2 FQGTGA. Analysis merged second doses at about 4 or about 12 weeks. Measured with immunoSEQ multiplex PCR; TCRdb has only the in-frame clones, and not every one. The sample includes about 59,000 clones, 89% of them seen just once. For this clone: Antigen unknown.

The chain carries TRBV7-3 and TRBJ1-5, with D possibly TRBD1 on 6 matching bases. Source: peripheral blood, taken 28 days after the second AZD1222 dose. The receptor was isolated from an adult who received the AZD1222 COVID-19 vaccine. CDR3 DNA sequence: TGTGCCAGCAGCTCACAGGGCGGTCAGCCCCAGCATTTT. The encoded protein is CASSSQGGQPQHF.